This T cell receptor (beta chain) was identified in a study of blood T cell repertoires in COVID-19. The wider study: T cells, B-cell-depleted T cells, or PBMCs supplied cDNA or gDNA.

The germline CDR1 and CDR2 sequences are SGDLS and YYNGEE. The ends were cut back, 3 bases at V and 5 bases at J, with 8 bases in the middle. CDR3 length: 12 amino acids. Generated by immunoSEQ multiplex PCR, the TCRdb table keeps only in-frame clones and is missing some. The repertoire holds fewer than 450,000 clones, with about 88% as singletons. What was sequenced was PBMCs or T cells enriched from blood (not recorded which). The chain is built from TRBV9 and TRBJ2-5; D unresolved. This receptor was taken from a young woman who had recovered from COVID-19. The CDR3 spells CASSGLDETQYF. The CDR3 DNA follows: TGTGCCAGCAGCGGATTAGATGAGACCCAGTACTTC.